This T cell receptor (beta chain) was obtained from a study of blood T cell repertoires in COVID-19. Study in general: Italy, Spain and the United States were the sources of the convalescent and acute COVID-19 samples.

CDR1 and CDR2 (germline): DFQATT, SNEGSKA (reference sequence). The CDR3 is 11 amino acids. Individuals drawn from 20 to 25 US areas were about 18 to 89 years old. Allocation to cohorts depended on clinical history reported by the participants. TCRdb's copy holds only in-frame clones and misses some; the assay was immunoSEQ multiplex PCR. The sample includes approximately 170,000 clones, about 88% of them seen just once. This receptor was obtained from a woman aged 18 to 35 who had recovered from COVID-19. Source material: PBMCs or T cells enriched from blood (not recorded which). The chain employs TRBV20-1 and TRBJ2-7; D not resolved. The CDR3 sequence is CSASSLVEQYF. The DNA of the CDR3 is TGCAGCGCGAGCTCTTTGGTCGAGCAGTACTTC.